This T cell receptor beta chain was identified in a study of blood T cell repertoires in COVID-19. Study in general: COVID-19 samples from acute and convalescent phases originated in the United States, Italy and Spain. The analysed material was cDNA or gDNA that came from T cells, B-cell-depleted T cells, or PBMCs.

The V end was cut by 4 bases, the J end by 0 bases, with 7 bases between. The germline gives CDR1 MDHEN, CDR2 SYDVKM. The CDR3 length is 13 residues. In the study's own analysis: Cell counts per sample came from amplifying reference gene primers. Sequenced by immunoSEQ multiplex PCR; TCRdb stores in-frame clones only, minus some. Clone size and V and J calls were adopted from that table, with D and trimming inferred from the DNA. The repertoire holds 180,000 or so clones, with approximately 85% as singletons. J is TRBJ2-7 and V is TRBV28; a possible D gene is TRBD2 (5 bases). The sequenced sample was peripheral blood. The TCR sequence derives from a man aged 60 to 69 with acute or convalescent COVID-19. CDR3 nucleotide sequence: TGTGCCAGCAGTTGGGAGAACTCCTACGAGCAGTACTTC. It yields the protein CASSWENSYEQYF. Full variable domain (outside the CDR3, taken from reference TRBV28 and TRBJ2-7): DVKVTQSSRYLVKRTGEKVFLECVQDMDHENMFWYRQDPGLGLRLIYFSYDVKMKEKGDIPEGYSVSREKKERFSLILESASTNQTSMYLCASSWENSYEQYFGPGTRLTVT.